The 7 T cell receptor beta chains in this list originate from one sample, sequenced in a study of blood T cells in healthy people across ages. Primed by a sample-barcoded 5' primer and a J-beta primer mix, a second PCR proceeded for about 7 to 12 cycles. TCRdb redid the calling of the 5' RACE reads with MiXCR, one entry per CDR3 protein. This sample carries approximately 830,000 distinct CDR3 sequences, 62% of them seen once, and the ten largest clones take 28%. Sequences were obtained from blood. These receptors all come from a man aged 25-45 years in good health.

The chain recombines TRBV20-1 with TRBJ2-5; 10 nucleotides line up with TRBD2. The J call is in doubt because the DNA end fits TRBJ2-7 better. From germline, CDR1 is DFQATT and CDR2 SNEGSKA (reference sequence). The CDR3 totals 14 residues. The CDR3 sequence is CSAPPASGSYEQYF. CDR3 nucleotides: TGCAGTGCCCCCCCGGCTAGCGGGAGCTACGAGCAGTACTTC.

The chain links TRBV14 to TRBJ1-2; a weak D match, TRBD1 (5 bases). V was pared by 5 bases and J by 8 bases, with 15 bases between. In germline, CDR1 is SGHDN, CDR2 FVKESK. The CDR3 consists of 13 residues. The CDR3 here is CASSFGASRGYTF. For the CDR3, the DNA is TGTGCCAGCAGCTTCGGGGCGTCCAGAGGCTACACCTTC.

The gene calls are TRBV29-1 and TRBJ1-2; 10 nucleotides line up with TRBD1. V was pared by 4 bases and J by 6 bases, with 5 bases of the junction left unmatched. CDR1 is SQVTM and CDR2 is ANQGSEA in the germline V gene. The CDR3 is 13 residues long. CDR3 DNA sequence: TGCAGCGTTGTGGGACAGGGGAAAAATGGCTACACCTTC. Protein sequence: CSVVGQGKNGYTF.

Comment on this clonotype: A much more abundant neighbour one base away suggests this may be a read error. J is TRBJ1-6 and V is TRBV4-2; 7 nucleotides agree with TRBD1. J lost 7 bases, V lost 3 bases, and 12 bases had no gene match. The CDR3 sequence is 17 residues long. Germline CDR1 reads LGHNA; CDR2 reads YNFKEQ. CDR3 DNA: TGTGCCAGCAGCCACCCCGAGGCAGGGGGTGAGAATTCACCCCTCCACTTT. This codes for CASSHPEAGGENSPLHF.

This clonotype was seen a handful of times. This chain connects TRBV7-3 to TRBJ2-1; no reliable D call. Trimming left V 2 bases short and J 3 bases short, with 11 bases between. Germline V CDR1 and CDR2: SGHTA, FQGTGA. The CDR3 is 15 amino acids. The CDR3 loop is CASSLQQGVYNEQFF. CDR3 in DNA: TGTGCCAGCAGCTTACAGCAAGGCGTCTACAATGAGCAGTTCTTC.

This chain connects TRBV9 to TRBJ2-3; D uncertain. The CDR3 contains 16 residues. The germline gives CDR1 SGDLS, CDR2 YYNGEE. Trimming shortened V by 0 bases and J by 0 bases, and 11 bases separated the two germline ends. The CDR3 bases are TGTGCCAGCAGCGTAGGCGGATCTACTAGCACAGATACGCAGTATTTT. Translated: CASSVGGSTSTDTQYF. The variable domain in full, completed from reference TRBV9 and TRBJ2-3, reads DSGVTQTPKHLITATGQRVTLRCSPRSGDLSVYWYQQSLDQGLQFLIQYYNGEERAKGNILERFSAQQFPDLHSELNLSSLELGDSALYFCASSVGGSTSTDTQYFGPGTRLTVL.

The chain employs TRBV9 and TRBJ2-4, with TRBD1 as a possible D gene (5 bases). The DNA matches TRBJ2-7 better at its end, which makes the J call doubtful. The CDR3 has 15 amino acids. Germline CDR1 reads SGDLS; CDR2 reads YYNGEE. In DNA, the CDR3 is TGTGCCAGCAGCGGGCCAAGCGACAGCCCCCTCGAGCAGTACTTC. Protein sequence: CASSGPSDSPLEQYF.